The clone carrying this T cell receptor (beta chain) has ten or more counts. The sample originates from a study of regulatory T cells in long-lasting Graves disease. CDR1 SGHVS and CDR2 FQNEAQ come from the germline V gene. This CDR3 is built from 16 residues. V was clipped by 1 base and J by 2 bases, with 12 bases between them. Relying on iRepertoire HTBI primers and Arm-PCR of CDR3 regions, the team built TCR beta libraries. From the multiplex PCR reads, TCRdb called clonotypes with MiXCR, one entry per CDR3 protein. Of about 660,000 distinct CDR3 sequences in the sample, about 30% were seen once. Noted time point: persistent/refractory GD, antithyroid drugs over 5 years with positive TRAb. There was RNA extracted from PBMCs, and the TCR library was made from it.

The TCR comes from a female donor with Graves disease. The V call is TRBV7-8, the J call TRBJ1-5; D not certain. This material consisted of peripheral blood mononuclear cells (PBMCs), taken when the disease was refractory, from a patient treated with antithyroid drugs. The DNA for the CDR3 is TGTGCCAGCAGCTTAGGCAGCGATTATGGCAATCAGCCCCAGCATTTT. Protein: CASSLGSDYGNQPQHF.